A selection of T cell receptor beta chains follows, all from one sample in a study of T-cell reconstitution after alpha-beta-depleted transplantation in children. TCRdb re-analysed the PCR reads in MiXCR, keeping a single row per CDR3 protein. The sample includes under 750,000 distinct CDR3 sequences, more than 20% of them seen just once. The material was PBMCs, mostly from graft donor cells, obtained 360 days after TCRalphabeta/CD19-depleted stem cell transplant. The receptors derive from a boy under two years old who had a stem cell transplant for acute myeloid leukemia, so the T cells may come from the graft donor. Each CDR3 is given with its conserved first and last residue. A D gene is named only where the DNA matches it firmly. The size of a clone is reported for some rows only, either as once, few or many, or as a class for expanded clones.

v_gene: TRBV29-1
abundance: NA
j_gene: TRBJ2-1
d_gene: TRBD2
CDR3aa: CSVGEVAGLQFF
CDR3nt: TGCAGCGTTGGGGAGGTAGCGGGGTTGCAGTTCTTC

v_gene: TRBV7-9
abundance: NA
j_gene: TRBJ2-1
d_gene: TRBD2
CDR3aa: CASSYREVSNEQFF
CDR3nt: TGTGCCAGCAGCTACCGGGAGGTTAGCAATGAGCAGTTCTTC

v_gene: TRBV12-3/TRBV12-4
abundance: NA
j_gene: TRBJ2-4
d_gene: NA
CDR3aa: CASRGTLNIQYF
CDR3nt: TGTGCCAGCAGAGGGACTTTAAACATTCAGTACTTC

v_gene: TRBV15
abundance: few
j_gene: TRBJ2-3
d_gene: NA
CDR3aa: CATSPRLGRSTDTQYF
CDR3nt: TGTGCCACCAGCCCCCGACTTGGGCGGAGCACAGATACGCAGTATTTT

v_gene: TRBV11-2
abundance: NA
j_gene: TRBJ2-1
d_gene: NA
CDR3aa: CASSTPRGPTPSYNEQFF
CDR3nt: TGTGCCAGCAGCACACCTCGGGGGCCAACCCCCTCCTACAATGAGCAGTTCTTC

v_gene: TRBV6-5
abundance: many
j_gene: TRBJ2-2
d_gene: NA
CDR3aa: CASSYHTGELFF
CDR3nt: TGTGCCAGCAGTTACCACACCGGGGAGCTGTTTTTT

v_gene: TRBV12-3/TRBV12-4
abundance: NA
j_gene: TRBJ1-2
d_gene: NA
CDR3aa: CASSLVKGSGYTF
CDR3nt: TGTGCCAGCAGTTTAGTAAAAGGCTCTGGCTACACCTTC

v_gene: TRBV12-3/TRBV12-4
abundance: NA
j_gene: TRBJ1-5
d_gene: NA
CDR3aa: CASSLGGWVRPQHF
CDR3nt: TGTGCCAGCAGTTTAGGAGGCTGGGTCCGGCCCCAGCATTTT

v_gene: TRBV6-5
abundance: few
j_gene: TRBJ1-2
d_gene: NA
CDR3aa: CASSYSVLEGGNYGYTF
CDR3nt: TGTGCCAGCAGTTACTCCGTCTTAGAGGGGGGTAACTATGGCTACACCTTC

v_gene: TRBV7-9
abundance: NA
j_gene: TRBJ1-2
d_gene: NA
CDR3aa: CASSFQDSLYGYTF
CDR3nt: TGTGCCAGCAGCTTTCAAGACAGTCTCTATGGCTACACCTTC